The 23 T cell receptor beta chains in this list originate from one sample, sequenced in a study of blood T cell repertoires in COVID-19. Profiling relied on immunoSEQ multiplex PCR, and the TCRdb table lists in-frame clones only, not all of them. The sample lists 52,000 or so clones; 80% to 90% were seen once. Material for sequencing was peripheral blood. These receptors all come from a man aged 40-50 years with COVID-19, enrolled during active disease.

This clone has only one observation. The rearrangement uses TRBV7-9 and TRBJ2-3, with TRBD1 identical over 9 bases. The CDR3 is made up of 14 amino acids. In germline, CDR1 is SEHNR, CDR2 FQNEAQ (reference sequence). J was trimmed by 6 bases and V by 5 bases; bases with no gene match: 6. The DNA of the CDR3 is TGTGCCAGCAGCCTCCAGGACAGGGGTGATACGCAGTATTTT. This encodes CASSLQDRGDTQYF.

This chain links TRBV5-1 with TRBJ2-7, with 7 bases matching TRBD2. The V gene's germline CDR1 is SGHRS and CDR2 YFSETQ. The CDR3 runs 15 residues. V shed 0 bases, J shed 2 bases, and the junction held 5 bases outside the gene matches. For the CDR3, the DNA is TGCGCCAGCAGCTTGGGGGGAGGGGCCCCCTACGAGCAGTACTTC. Its translation is CASSLGGGAPYEQYF.

J is TRBJ2-5 and V is TRBV28; 16 nucleotides match TRBD2. The V and J ends lost 6 bases and 6 bases, in that order; junction bases with no gene match: 7. Germline-derived CDR1 and CDR2 are MDHEN and SYDVKM. The CDR3 runs 16 residues. The CDR3 sequence: CASSPGTSGGGQTQYF. The CDR3 region has the DNA TGTGCCAGCAGCCCCGGGACTAGCGGGGGGGGACAGACCCAGTACTTC. Combining the CDR3 with reference TRBV28 and TRBJ2-5 gives the whole variable domain DVKVTQSSRYLVKRTGEKVFLECVQDMDHENMFWYRQDPGLGLRLIYFSYDVKMKEKGDIPEGYSVSREKKERFSLILESASTNQTSMYLCASSPGTSGGGQTQYFGPGTRLLVL.

The chain links TRBV28 to TRBJ1-2; D unclear. Per the germline V gene, CDR1 is MDHEN and CDR2 is SYDVKM. CDR3 length: 14 amino acids. The V end lost 7 bases, the J end lost 4 bases, and 16 bases lay between the germline ends. The chain's CDR3 is CASNLGLSFYGYTF. CDR3 in DNA: TGTGCCAGCAACCTCGGCCTTAGCTTCTATGGCTACACCTTC.

V and J are TRBV2 and TRBJ1-5; D is uncertain. CDR3 size: 13 residues. In germline, CDR1 is SNHLY, CDR2 FYNNEI. Trimming took off 7 bases at V and 2 bases at J, with 9 bases between the two ends. CDR3 loop: CASTPGGNQPQHF. In DNA form, the CDR3 reads TGTGCCAGCACCCCCGGGGGCAATCAGCCCCAGCATTTT.

This clone was found once. At one end the junction does not follow the germline gene, possibly because of a read error. The V and J genes are TRBV6-6 and TRBJ2-1; possible D gene TRBD1, 6 bases. The CDR3 totals 14 residues. From germline, CDR1 is MNHNY and CDR2 SVGAGI (reference sequence). As DNA, the CDR3 is TGTGCCAGCAGTTCCAGGGGATCCTTCAATGAGCAGTTCTTC. It codes for CASSSRGSFNEQFF.

Written as DNA, the CDR3 is TGCGCCAGCAGCCTCCAGGGCCTCGCCGGGGAGCTGTTTTTT. Translation: CASSLQGLAGELFF. The chain has TRBV4-1 and TRBJ2-2, with D tentatively TRBD1 (5 bases). Germline CDR1 is MGHRA and CDR2 is YSYEKL. The germline V and J ends were trimmed by 4 bases and 6 bases, with 12 bases remaining between them. The CDR3 is made up of 14 amino acids.

The chain links TRBV19 to TRBJ1-5; tentatively, D is TRBD1 (6 bases). Trimming removed 6 bases from V and 0 bases from J, with 9 bases in between. Looked up from germline, CDR1 is LNHDA and CDR2 is SQIVND (reference sequence). The CDR3 is 14 amino acids. CDR3 sequence (DNA): TGTGCCAGTAGAAAGGACAGTAGCAATCAGCCCCAGCATTTT. This sequence encodes CASRKDSSNQPQHF.

The CDR3 reads CASSGWQGTNYGYTF. In nucleotides, the CDR3 is TGTGCCAGCAGTGGGTGGCAGGGAACGAACTATGGCTACACCTTC. The chain links TRBV2 to TRBJ1-2; weak D call: TRBD1 (5 bases). With 4 bases removed from V and 2 bases from J, the gap between germline ends came to 14 bases. Germline lookup yields CDR1 SNHLY and CDR2 FYNNEI. The CDR3 consists of 15 residues.

This rearrangement joins TRBV29-1 to TRBJ1-2, with D tentatively TRBD1 (6 bases). Germline CDR1 SQVTM, CDR2 ANQGSEA. CDR3 length: 12 residues. Trimming removed 5 bases from V and 0 bases from J, with 7 bases in between. CDR3 region: CSVRDTNYGYTF. In DNA form, the CDR3 reads TGCAGCGTTCGGGACACTAACTATGGCTACACCTTC.

This chain connects TRBV6-1 to TRBJ1-5, with 10 bases that match TRBD1. Germline V gives CDR1 MNHNS, CDR2 SASEGT. The CDR3 loop spans 13 amino acids. V shed 2 bases, J shed 15 bases, and the junction held 7 bases outside the gene matches. The CDR3 bases are TGTGCCAGCAGTGAAAGTGAGCGGACAGGGGGGCATTTT. It is translated as CASSESERTGGHF.

The rearrangement joins TRBV6-5 to TRBJ1-1, with a tentative D call TRBD1 (5 bases). Trimming cost V 8 bases and J 7 bases, with 8 bases left between them. The CDR3 sequence is 10 residues long. The V gene's germline CDR1 is MNHEY and CDR2 SVGAGI. The CDR3 here is CASFDSEAFF. For the CDR3, the DNA is TGTGCCAGCTTCGACAGTGAAGCTTTCTTT.

This clone was seen a few times. The CDR3 sequence: CASSYKGVGLRGTEAFF. CDR3 sequence (DNA): TGTGCCAGCAGTTACAAGGGCGTGGGGTTAAGGGGCACTGAAGCTTTCTTT. The chain employs TRBV6-2 or TRBV6-3 and TRBJ1-1; tentative D call: TRBD1 (5 bases). The V end was cut by 2 bases, the J end by 4 bases, with 20 bases between. CDR1 is MNHEY and CDR2 is SVGEGT in the germline V gene. This CDR3 has 17 residues.

The genes are TRBV10-3 and TRBJ1-2, with 9 bases aligning to TRBD1. The CDR3 has 13 residues. CDR1 ENHRY and CDR2 SYGVKD come from the germline V gene. Trimming at V came to 6 bases and at J to 4 bases, leaving 3 bases not matched to a gene. The chain's CDR3 is CAIRTGGSYGYTF. In nucleotides, the CDR3 is TGTGCCATCAGGACAGGGGGGTCCTATGGCTACACCTTC.

The chain combines TRBV5-4 with TRBJ1-1; 7 positions match TRBD1. This CDR3 comprises 14 residues. The ends lost 4 bases at V and 7 bases at J; junction bases unmatched: 10. Germline V CDR1 and CDR2: SGHNT, YYREEE (reference sequence). CDR3 loop: CASSEQGSTGEAFF. The CDR3 bases are TGTGCCAGCAGCGAACAGGGGTCGACGGGTGAAGCTTTCTTT.

The V gene is TRBV11-3, the J gene TRBJ2-3; 11 bases align to TRBD2. The CDR3 consists of 15 residues. J gave up 3 bases and V 3 bases, and 2 bases lay outside the gene matches. Germline V gene data show CDR1 as SGHNT and CDR2 as YENEEA. For the CDR3, the DNA is TGTGCCAGCAGCTTGGGGACTAGCGGAACAGATACGCAGTATTTT. Translation gives CASSLGTSGTDTQYF.

V and J are TRBV7-9 and TRBJ2-3; weak D call: TRBD1 (6 bases). The CDR3 sequence is 15 residues long. Trimming removed 5 bases from V and 0 bases from J, with 12 bases in between. Looked up from germline, CDR1 is SEHNR and CDR2 is FQNEAQ (reference sequence). The CDR3 reads CASSGDTGSTDTQYF. The CDR3 DNA is TGTGCCAGCAGCGGAGATACAGGGAGCACAGATACGCAGTATTTT.

This rearrangement joins TRBV5-1 to TRBJ1-2, with 11 nucleotides matching TRBD1. Trimming at V came to 4 bases and at J to 7 bases, leaving 18 bases not matched to a gene. The CDR3 totals 18 residues. Germline CDR1 SGHRS, CDR2 YFSETQ. This CDR3 is CASSMVPQGQGVGRGYTF. The DNA for the CDR3 is TGCGCCAGCAGCATGGTCCCACAGGGACAGGGGGTCGGCCGTGGCTACACCTTC.

The CDR3 nucleotides are TGTGCCAGCAGTGAACAGGGGTTGGGCCCTTCACCCCTCCACTTT. Protein: CASSEQGLGPSPLHF. The rearrangement uses TRBV2 and TRBJ1-6; a weak D match, TRBD1 (6 bases). Germline CDR1 is SNHLY and CDR2 is FYNNEI. V was clipped by 2 bases and J by 9 bases, with 14 bases between them. The CDR3 has 15 amino acids.

The chain employs TRBV28 and TRBJ2-1, with TRBD2 identical over 8 bases. This CDR3 contains 15 residues. The V segment lost 2 bases and the J segment 6 bases; nucleotides outside the gene matches: 6. Germline-derived CDR1 and CDR2 are MDHEN and SYDVKM. DNA for the CDR3: TGTGCCAGCAGTTTACGGGGGGGTGAAAGCAATGAGCAGTTCTTC. Its protein is CASSLRGGESNEQFF.

In this sample, this clone turned up a few times. The rearrangement uses TRBV4-1 and TRBJ2-3; TRBD2 agrees at 10 bases. CDR1 and CDR2 (germline): MGHRA, YSYEKL. This CDR3 comprises 17 residues. Losses at the gene ends were 0 bases for V and 4 bases for J; bases not matched to a gene: 7. As DNA, the CDR3 is TGCGCCAGCAGCCAAGAAGGAGCGGGGGGGCCTGCAGATACGCAGTATTTT. This sequence encodes CASSQEGAGGPADTQYF.

A single count supports this clone. The chain couples TRBV18 to TRBJ2-4; TRBD1 might be the D (7 bases). Germline assignment: CDR1 KGHSH and CDR2 LQKENI. This CDR3 is 16 amino acids long. The ends were cut back, 2 bases at V and 6 bases at J, with 17 bases in the middle. CDR3 sequence: CASSPTEGAGGNIQYF. CDR3 in DNA: TGTGCCAGCTCACCAACGGAGGGGGCTGGGGGAAACATTCAGTACTTC.

The chain uses TRBV6-1 and TRBJ2-3; D is possibly TRBD2 (5 bases). V was shortened by 1 base and J by 7 bases, with 12 bases between the two germline ends. The CDR3 has 14 amino acids. The germline CDR1 and CDR2 sequences are MNHNS and SASEGT. The CDR3 DNA follows: TGTGCCAGCAGTGAAGGCGGACGAGGGTATACGCAGTATTTT. As protein: CASSEGGRGYTQYF.